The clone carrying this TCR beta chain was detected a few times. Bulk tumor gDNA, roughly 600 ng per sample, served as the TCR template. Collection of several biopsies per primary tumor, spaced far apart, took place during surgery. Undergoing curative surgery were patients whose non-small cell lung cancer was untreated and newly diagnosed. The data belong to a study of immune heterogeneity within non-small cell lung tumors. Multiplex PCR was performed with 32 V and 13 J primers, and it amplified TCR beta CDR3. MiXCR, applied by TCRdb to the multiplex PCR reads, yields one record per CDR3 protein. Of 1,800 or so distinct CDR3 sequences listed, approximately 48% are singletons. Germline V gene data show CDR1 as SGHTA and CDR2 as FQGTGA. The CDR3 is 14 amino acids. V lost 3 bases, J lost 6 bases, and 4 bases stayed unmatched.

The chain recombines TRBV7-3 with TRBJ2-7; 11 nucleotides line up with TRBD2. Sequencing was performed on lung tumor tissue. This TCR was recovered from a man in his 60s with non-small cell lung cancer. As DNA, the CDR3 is TGTGCCAGCAGCTTGCTAGCGGGAGGCTCCGAGCAGTACTTC. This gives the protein CASSLLAGGSEQYF.